The TCR beta chain described here comes from a study of blood T cell repertoires in COVID-19. Study at large: The cDNA or gDNA used as material had been derived from T cells, B-cell-depleted T cells, or PBMCs.

Libraries were prepared by immunoSEQ multiplex PCR; TCRdb keeps only in-frame clonotypes and omits some of them. The table lists 200,000 to 250,000 clones, roughly 84% of them singletons, with just under 1% in the top ten. The sample was peripheral blood. This clonotype was obtained from a man aged 35 to 55 with acute or convalescent COVID-19.

The CDR3 sequence: CATSQGRAREQYF. CDR3 bases: TGTGCCACCAGTCAAGGCAGGGCGCGCGAGCAGTACTTC. The rearrangement links TRBV24-1 to TRBJ2-7, with a possible D match to TRBD1 (5 bases). The V end was cut by 6 bases, the J end by 6 bases, with 14 bases between. CDR3 size: 13 residues. CDR1 is KGHDR and CDR2 is SFDVKD in the germline V gene.